The rows below give T cell receptor beta chains drawn from one sample of a study of blood T cells in healthy people across ages. TCRdb analysed the 5' RACE reads with MiXCR anew, one entry per CDR3 protein. The sample includes roughly 1.5 million distinct CDR3 sequences, under 55% seen only once; the top ten take 4%. Material for sequencing was blood. These receptors came from a woman between 18 and 30 years old in good health. The CDR3 runs from the conserved cysteine through the conserved F or W. A D gene is named only where the DNA matches it firmly. Not every row has a clone size; where given, it reads once, few, many or a size class.

CDR3 DNA: TGTGCCATCCGAAGTTCGGGACAGGGTATAGAGACCCAGTACTTC; CDR3 protein: CAIRSSGQGIETQYF; D gene: TRBD1; J gene: TRBJ2-5; V gene: TRBV10-3; clone size: NA
CDR3 DNA: TGCAGTGTTCGCGGGAGGGCCCGAGAGACCCAGTACTTC; CDR3 protein: CSVRGRARETQYF; D gene: TRBD2; J gene: TRBJ2-5; V gene: TRBV20-1; clone size: NA
CDR3 DNA: TGCAGTGCAAGTGGTCCAAAGCTGGAAAAACTGTTTTTT; CDR3 protein: CSASGPKLEKLFF; D gene: NA; J gene: TRBJ1-4; V gene: TRBV20-1; clone size: NA
CDR3 DNA: TGTGCCAGCAGCCGGTTTAGCACCTACAATGAGCAGTACTTC; CDR3 protein: CASSRFSTYNEQYF; D gene: NA; J gene: TRBJ2-5; V gene: TRBV11-2; clone size: NA
CDR3 DNA: TGCGCCAGCAGTCAAGATATCTGGGCGTCGAATGAAAAACTGTTTTTT; CDR3 protein: CASSQDIWASNEKLFF; D gene: NA; J gene: TRBJ1-4; V gene: TRBV4-3; clone size: few
CDR3 DNA: TGTGCCAGCAGCCTTAGGGCCCCAAGTGAGCAGTTCTTC; CDR3 protein: CASSLRAPSEQFF; D gene: NA; J gene: TRBJ2-1; V gene: TRBV6-2/TRBV6-3; clone size: NA
CDR3 DNA: TGTGCCAGCAGTAAAGCGGGACAGGGGGCAGACTATGGCTACACCTTC; CDR3 protein: CASSKAGQGADYGYTF; D gene: TRBD1; J gene: TRBJ1-2; V gene: TRBV25-1; clone size: NA
CDR3 DNA: TGCAGCTTCGGACAGGGCCAAGAGACCCAGTACTTC; CDR3 protein: CSFGQGQETQYF; D gene: TRBD1; J gene: TRBJ2-5; V gene: TRBV29-1; clone size: NA
CDR3 DNA: TGTGCCAGCAGCTCCGGGACGCATAGCAATCAGCCCCAGCATTTT; CDR3 protein: CASSSGTHSNQPQHF; D gene: NA; J gene: TRBJ1-5; V gene: TRBV9; clone size: NA
CDR3 DNA: TGTGCCAGCAGTTACTCCCAGGGGGGGAATGAGCAGTTCTTC; CDR3 protein: CASSYSQGGNEQFF; D gene: NA; J gene: TRBJ2-1; V gene: TRBV6-5; clone size: many
CDR3 DNA: TGTGCCAGCAGTGACTGGCTAGAGGGTGAGCAGTTCTTC; CDR3 protein: CASSDWLEGEQFF; D gene: NA; J gene: TRBJ2-1; V gene: TRBV6-4; clone size: NA
CDR3 DNA: TGTGCCAGCAGCTTAGGGGGACAGGGGAACCGAAAACTGTTTTTT; CDR3 protein: CASSLGGQGNRKLFF; D gene: TRBD1; J gene: TRBJ1-4; V gene: TRBV11-2; clone size: NA
CDR3 DNA: TGTGCCAGCAGTTACTCTTTCGGGACAGGGGGCGCGGAAGCTTTCTTT; CDR3 protein: CASSYSFGTGGAEAFF; D gene: TRBD1; J gene: TRBJ1-1; V gene: TRBV6-5; clone size: many
CDR3 DNA: TGTGCCACCAGCGACCACATTGGCCTCGGAGCGGGACAGTTCTTC; CDR3 protein: CATSDHIGLGAGQFF; D gene: TRBD2; J gene: TRBJ2-1; V gene: TRBV24-1; clone size: NA
CDR3 DNA: TGCGCCAGCCGGCAGGGGTCGGACTATGGCTACACCTTC; CDR3 protein: CASRQGSDYGYTF; D gene: NA; J gene: TRBJ1-2; V gene: TRBV5-1; clone size: few
CDR3 DNA: TGTGCCTGGAGCGTACTAGCTTCCTACGAGCAGTACTTC; CDR3 protein: CAWSVLASYEQYF; D gene: NA; J gene: TRBJ2-7; V gene: TRBV30; clone size: NA
CDR3 DNA: TGTGCCAGCAGGAGGAAGACTAGCGACGGAAGGTCCTACAATGAGCAGTTCTTC; CDR3 protein: CASRRKTSDGRSYNEQFF; D gene: TRBD2; J gene: TRBJ2-1; V gene: TRBV12-3/TRBV12-4; clone size: few
CDR3 DNA: TGTGCCAGCAGTCCCCAACCGAACTACAATGAGCAGTTCTTC; CDR3 protein: CASSPQPNYNEQFF; D gene: NA; J gene: TRBJ2-1; V gene: TRBV12-3/TRBV12-4; clone size: many
CDR3 DNA: TGCAGCGTTGTCCCAGGGCACACTGAAGCTTTCTTT; CDR3 protein: CSVVPGHTEAFF; D gene: NA; J gene: TRBJ1-1; V gene: TRBV29-1; clone size: NA
CDR3 DNA: TGTGCCAGCAGCCCACGTGACGGCGGGATACCTTACGAGCAGTACTTC; CDR3 protein: CASSPRDGGIPYEQYF; D gene: NA; J gene: TRBJ2-7; V gene: TRBV7-9; clone size: NA
CDR3 DNA: TGCGCCAGCAGGTCCTACAGGGAGAACCTCTACGAGCAGTACTTC; CDR3 protein: CASRSYRENLYEQYF; D gene: NA; J gene: TRBJ2-7; V gene: TRBV5-1; clone size: NA
CDR3 DNA: TGTGCCAGCAGCTTAATGCGGGAGGTCCTGGGGGAGCAGTTCTTC; CDR3 protein: CASSLMREVLGEQFF; D gene: TRBD2; J gene: TRBJ2-1; V gene: TRBV7-8; clone size: NA
CDR3 DNA: TGTGCCAGCAGCTTGTTGGGGGCTATCAATCAGCCCCAGCATTTT; CDR3 protein: CASSLLGAINQPQHF; D gene: NA; J gene: TRBJ1-5; V gene: TRBV5-5; clone size: NA
CDR3 DNA: TGTGCCATCAGTGGCTACAGCACAGATACGCAGTATTTT; CDR3 protein: CAISGYSTDTQYF; D gene: NA; J gene: TRBJ2-3; V gene: TRBV10-3; clone size: many
CDR3 DNA: TGTGCCAGCAGCGTAGATAGCATCCAAGAGACCCAGTACTTC; CDR3 protein: CASSVDSIQETQYF; D gene: NA; J gene: TRBJ2-5; V gene: TRBV9; clone size: NA
CDR3 DNA: TGTGCCAGCAGCCAAAGAGGGGGGACTAGCAGGAATGGGCAGTACTTC; CDR3 protein: CASSQRGGTSRNGQYF; D gene: TRBD2; J gene: TRBJ2-4; V gene: TRBV4-2; clone size: NA
CDR3 DNA: TGTGCCAGCAGCACAAGACTAGCGGGGAGTCAAGAGACCCAGTACTTC; CDR3 protein: CASSTRLAGSQETQYF; D gene: TRBD2; J gene: TRBJ2-5; V gene: TRBV7-9; clone size: few
CDR3 DNA: TGTGCCAGCAGCCAAGCTGGGGGGGGGCGGGCCTATGGCTACACCTTC; CDR3 protein: CASSQAGGGRAYGYTF; D gene: NA; J gene: TRBJ1-2; V gene: TRBV11-2; clone size: few
CDR3 DNA: TGCGCCAGCAGCCAAGATATGGGACAGTCCCAGCCCCAGCATTTT; CDR3 protein: CASSQDMGQSQPQHF; D gene: TRBD1; J gene: TRBJ1-5; V gene: TRBV4-1; clone size: NA
CDR3 DNA: TGTGCCAGCAGATTAAACTTGTATGAGCAGTTCTTC; CDR3 protein: CASRLNLYEQFF; D gene: NA; J gene: TRBJ2-1; V gene: TRBV12-3/TRBV12-4; clone size: NA
CDR3 DNA: TGCGCCAGCAGCCAAGGACTAGCGGCGGTCTACGAGCAGTACTTC; CDR3 protein: CASSQGLAAVYEQYF; D gene: TRBD2; J gene: TRBJ2-7; V gene: TRBV4-3; clone size: few
CDR3 DNA: TGTGCCAGCAGGGACACCCCCCGGGAGAACACTGAAGCTTTCTTT; CDR3 protein: CASRDTPRENTEAFF; D gene: NA; J gene: TRBJ1-1; V gene: TRBV7-9; clone size: NA
CDR3 DNA: TGCAGTGCTAGAGCAGGGCTAGCGGGGCCCAATGAGCAGTTCTTC; CDR3 protein: CSARAGLAGPNEQFF; D gene: TRBD2; J gene: TRBJ2-1; V gene: TRBV20-1; clone size: NA
CDR3 DNA: TGCGCCAGCAGCTTGGCTCCGGGACGGGGGGAGATAACCTACGAGCAGTACTTC; CDR3 protein: CASSLAPGRGEITYEQYF; D gene: TRBD2; J gene: TRBJ2-7; V gene: TRBV5-1; clone size: once
CDR3 DNA: TGTGCCATCAGTGCGGGGGACTATCCGAACGTCCCTGAGCAGTTCTTC; CDR3 protein: CAISAGDYPNVPEQFF; D gene: TRBD2; J gene: TRBJ2-1; V gene: TRBV10-3; clone size: NA